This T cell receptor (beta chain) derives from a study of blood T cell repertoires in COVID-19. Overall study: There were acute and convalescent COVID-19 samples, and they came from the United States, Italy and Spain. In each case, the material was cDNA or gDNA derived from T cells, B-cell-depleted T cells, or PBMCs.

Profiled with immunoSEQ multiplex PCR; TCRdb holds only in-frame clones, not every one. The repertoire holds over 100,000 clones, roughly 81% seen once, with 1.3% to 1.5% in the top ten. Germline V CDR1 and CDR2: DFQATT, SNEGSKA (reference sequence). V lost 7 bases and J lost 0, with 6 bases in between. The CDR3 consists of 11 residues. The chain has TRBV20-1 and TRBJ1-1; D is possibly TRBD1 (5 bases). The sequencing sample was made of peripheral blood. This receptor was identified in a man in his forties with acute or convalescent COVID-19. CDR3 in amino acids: CSGQMNTEAFF. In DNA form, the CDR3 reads TGCAGTGGACAGATGAACACTGAAGCTTTCTTT.